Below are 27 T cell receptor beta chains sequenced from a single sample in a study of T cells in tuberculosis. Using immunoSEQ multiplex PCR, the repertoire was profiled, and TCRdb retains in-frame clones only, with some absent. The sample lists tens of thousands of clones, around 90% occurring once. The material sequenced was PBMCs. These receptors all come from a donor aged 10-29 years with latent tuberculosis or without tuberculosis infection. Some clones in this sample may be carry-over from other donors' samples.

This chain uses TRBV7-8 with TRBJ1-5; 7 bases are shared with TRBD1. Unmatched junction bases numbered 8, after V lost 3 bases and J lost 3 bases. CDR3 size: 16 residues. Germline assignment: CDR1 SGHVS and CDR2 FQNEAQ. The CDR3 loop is CASSFSMGQLNQPQHF. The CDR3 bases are TGTGCCAGCAGCTTTTCAATGGGACAGCTCAATCAGCCCCAGCATTTT.

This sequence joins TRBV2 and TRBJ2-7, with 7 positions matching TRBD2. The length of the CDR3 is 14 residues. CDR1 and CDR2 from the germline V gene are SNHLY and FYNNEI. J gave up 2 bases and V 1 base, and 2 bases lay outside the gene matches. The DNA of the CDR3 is TGTGCCAGCAGTGAAGTGGGGGGGGCCTACGAGCAGTACTTC. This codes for CASSEVGGAYEQYF.

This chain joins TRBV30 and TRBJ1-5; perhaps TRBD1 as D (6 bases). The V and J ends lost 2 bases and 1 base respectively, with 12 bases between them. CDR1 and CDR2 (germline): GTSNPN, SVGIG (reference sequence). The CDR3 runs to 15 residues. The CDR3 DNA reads TGTGCCTGGAGTCCCCCGGACAGAAGCAATCAGCCCCAGCATTTT. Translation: CAWSPPDRSNQPQHF.

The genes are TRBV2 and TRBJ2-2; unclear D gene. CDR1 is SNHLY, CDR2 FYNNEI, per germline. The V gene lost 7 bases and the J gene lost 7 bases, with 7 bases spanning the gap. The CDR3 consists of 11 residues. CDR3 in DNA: TGTGCCAGCACGGTTGGCGGGGAGCTGTTTTTT. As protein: CASTVGGELFF.

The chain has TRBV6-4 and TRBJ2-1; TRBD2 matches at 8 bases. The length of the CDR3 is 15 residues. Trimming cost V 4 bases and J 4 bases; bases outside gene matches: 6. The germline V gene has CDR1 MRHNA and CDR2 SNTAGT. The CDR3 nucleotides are TGTGCCAGCAGTGTAACTAGCGGAGGATACAATGAGCAGTTCTTC. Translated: CASSVTSGGYNEQFF.

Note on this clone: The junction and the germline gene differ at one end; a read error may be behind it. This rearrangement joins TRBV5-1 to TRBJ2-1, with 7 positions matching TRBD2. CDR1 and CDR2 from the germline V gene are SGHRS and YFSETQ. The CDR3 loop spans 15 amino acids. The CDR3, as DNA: TGCGCCAGCAGCGCCGGGACTACCTCCCACAATGAGCAGTTCTTC. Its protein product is CASSAGTTSHNEQFF.

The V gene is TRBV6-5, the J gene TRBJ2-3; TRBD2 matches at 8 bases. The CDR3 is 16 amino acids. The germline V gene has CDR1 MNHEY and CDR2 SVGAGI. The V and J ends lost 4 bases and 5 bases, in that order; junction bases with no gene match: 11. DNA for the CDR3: TGTGCCAGCAGTTCCCCCAGCGGGAGAGGCGTAGATACGCAGTATTTT. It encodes CASSSPSGRGVDTQYF.

The CDR3 region has the DNA TGCGCCAGCAGCCCCCGGGCGGGTGTCAATGAGCAGTTCTTC. It is translated as CASSPRAGVNEQFF. The V and J genes are TRBV4-3 and TRBJ2-1; tentative D call: TRBD2 (5 bases). Trimming removed 4 bases from V and 6 bases from J, with 13 bases in between. The CDR3 is 14 amino acids. CDR1 is LGHNA and CDR2 is YSLEER in the germline V gene.

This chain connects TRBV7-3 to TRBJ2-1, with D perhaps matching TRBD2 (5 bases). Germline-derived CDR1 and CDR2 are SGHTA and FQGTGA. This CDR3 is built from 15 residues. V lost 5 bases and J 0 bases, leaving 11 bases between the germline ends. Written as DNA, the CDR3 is TGTGCCAGCAGCCTAGGTAGCGCCTCCTACAATGAGCAGTTCTTC. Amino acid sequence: CASSLGSASYNEQFF.

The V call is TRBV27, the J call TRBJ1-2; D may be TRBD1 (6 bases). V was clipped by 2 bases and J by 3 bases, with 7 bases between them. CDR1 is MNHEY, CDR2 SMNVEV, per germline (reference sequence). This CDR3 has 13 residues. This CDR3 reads CASSLGGDYGYTF. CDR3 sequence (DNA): TGTGCCAGCAGTTTAGGGGGCGACTATGGCTACACCTTC.

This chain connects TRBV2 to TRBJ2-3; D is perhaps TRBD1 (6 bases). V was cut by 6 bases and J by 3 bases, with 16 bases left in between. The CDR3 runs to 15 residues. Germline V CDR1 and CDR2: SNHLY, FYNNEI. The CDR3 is CASRAKGHWTDTQYF. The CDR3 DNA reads TGTGCCAGCAGGGCAAAGGGACACTGGACAGATACGCAGTATTTT.

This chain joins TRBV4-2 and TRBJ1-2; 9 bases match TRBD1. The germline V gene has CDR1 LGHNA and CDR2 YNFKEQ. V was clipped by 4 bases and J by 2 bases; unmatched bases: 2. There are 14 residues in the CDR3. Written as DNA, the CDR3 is TGTGCCAGCAGCCCTGGGACAGGGAACTATGGCTACACCTTC. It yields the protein CASSPGTGNYGYTF.

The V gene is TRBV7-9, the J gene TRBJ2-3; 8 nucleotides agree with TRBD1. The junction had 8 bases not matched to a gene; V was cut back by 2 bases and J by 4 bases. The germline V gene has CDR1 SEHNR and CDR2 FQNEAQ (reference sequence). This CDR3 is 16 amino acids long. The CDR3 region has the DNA TGTGCCAGCAGCTTATGGACAGGGCCGGGCGCAGATACGCAGTATTTT. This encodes CASSLWTGPGADTQYF.

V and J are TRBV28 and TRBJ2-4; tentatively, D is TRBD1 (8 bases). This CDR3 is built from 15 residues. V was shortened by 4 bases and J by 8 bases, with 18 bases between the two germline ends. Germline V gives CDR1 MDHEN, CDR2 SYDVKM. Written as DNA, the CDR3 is TGTGCCAGCAGTTCGACGGACAGGGCGGGGGACATTCAGTACTTC. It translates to CASSSTDRAGDIQYF.

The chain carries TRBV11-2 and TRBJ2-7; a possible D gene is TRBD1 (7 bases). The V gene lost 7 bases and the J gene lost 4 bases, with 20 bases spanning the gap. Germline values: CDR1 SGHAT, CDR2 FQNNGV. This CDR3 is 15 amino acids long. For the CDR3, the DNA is TGTGCCAGCACTGCCCTACGTCCAGGGGGGTACGAGCAGTACTTC. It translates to CASTALRPGGYEQYF. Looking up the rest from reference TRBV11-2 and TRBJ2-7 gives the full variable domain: EAGVAQSPRYKIIEKRQSVAFWCNPISGHATLYWYQQILGQGPKLLIQFQNNGVVDDSQLPKDRFSAERLKGVDSTLKIQPAKLEDSAVYLCASTALRPGGYEQYFGPGTRLTVT.

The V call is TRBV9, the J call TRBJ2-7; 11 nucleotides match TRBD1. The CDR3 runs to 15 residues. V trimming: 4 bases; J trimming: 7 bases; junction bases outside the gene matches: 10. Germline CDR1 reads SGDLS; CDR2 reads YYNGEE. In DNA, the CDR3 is TGTGCCAGCAGCCCCCGGATGGGACAGGGGGGGGAGCAGTACTTC. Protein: CASSPRMGQGGEQYF.

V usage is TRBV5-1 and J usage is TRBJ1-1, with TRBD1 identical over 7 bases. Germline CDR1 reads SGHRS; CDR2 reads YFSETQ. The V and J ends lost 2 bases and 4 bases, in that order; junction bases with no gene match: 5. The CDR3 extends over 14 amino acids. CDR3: CASSFRTGGTEAFF. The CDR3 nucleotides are TGCGCCAGCAGCTTTCGGACAGGAGGCACTGAAGCTTTCTTT.

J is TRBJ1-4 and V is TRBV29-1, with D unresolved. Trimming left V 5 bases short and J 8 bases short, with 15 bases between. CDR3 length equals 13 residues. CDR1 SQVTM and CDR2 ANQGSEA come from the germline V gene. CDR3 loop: CSVLEGGEEKLFF. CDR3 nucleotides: TGCAGCGTTCTTGAGGGTGGCGAGGAAAAACTGTTTTTT.

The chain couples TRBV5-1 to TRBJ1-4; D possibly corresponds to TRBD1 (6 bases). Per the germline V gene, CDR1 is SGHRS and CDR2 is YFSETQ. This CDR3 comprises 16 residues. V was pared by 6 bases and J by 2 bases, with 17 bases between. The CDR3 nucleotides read TGCGCCAGCAACCCGGGGGGGGCTGGGACTAATGAAAAACTGTTTTTT. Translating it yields CASNPGGAGTNEKLFF.

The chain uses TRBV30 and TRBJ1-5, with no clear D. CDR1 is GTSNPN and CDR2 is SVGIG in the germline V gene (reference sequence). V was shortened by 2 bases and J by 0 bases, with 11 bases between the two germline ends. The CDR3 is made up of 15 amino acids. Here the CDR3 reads CAWSRGGNSNQPQHF. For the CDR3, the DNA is TGTGCCTGGAGTCGGGGTGGGAATAGCAATCAGCCCCAGCATTTT.

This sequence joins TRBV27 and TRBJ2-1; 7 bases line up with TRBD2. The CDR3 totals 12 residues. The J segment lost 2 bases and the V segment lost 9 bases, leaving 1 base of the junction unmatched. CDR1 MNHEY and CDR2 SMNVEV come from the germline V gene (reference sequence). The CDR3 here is CASGGAYNEQFF. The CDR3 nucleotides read TGTGCCAGTGGGGGGGCCTACAATGAGCAGTTCTTC.

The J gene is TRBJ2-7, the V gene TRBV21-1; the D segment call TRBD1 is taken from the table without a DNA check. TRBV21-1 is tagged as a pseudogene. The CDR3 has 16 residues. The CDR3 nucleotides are TGTGCCAGCAGGAAACCGAACAGGGATTTCCCCTACGAGCAGTACTTC. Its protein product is CASRKPNRDFPYEQYF.

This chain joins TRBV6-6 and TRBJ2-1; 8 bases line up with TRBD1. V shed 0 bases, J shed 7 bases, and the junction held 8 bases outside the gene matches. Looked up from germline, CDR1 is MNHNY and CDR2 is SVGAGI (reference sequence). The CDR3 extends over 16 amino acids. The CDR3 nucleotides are TGTGCCAGCAGTTACTCGGCCGGGACAGGAAGGAATGAGCAGTTCTTC. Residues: CASSYSAGTGRNEQFF.

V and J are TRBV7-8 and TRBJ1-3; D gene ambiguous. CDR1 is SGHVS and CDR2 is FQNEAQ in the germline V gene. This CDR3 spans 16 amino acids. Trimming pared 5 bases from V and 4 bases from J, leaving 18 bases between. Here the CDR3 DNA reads TGTGCCAGCAGCCCAACCCTACCGACTTTAGGAAACACCATATATTTT. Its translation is CASSPTLPTLGNTIYF.

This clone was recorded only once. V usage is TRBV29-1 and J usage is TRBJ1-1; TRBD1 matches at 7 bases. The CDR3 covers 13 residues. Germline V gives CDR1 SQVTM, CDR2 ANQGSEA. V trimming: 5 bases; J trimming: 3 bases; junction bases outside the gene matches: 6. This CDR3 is CSVRQGRDTEAFF. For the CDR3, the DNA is TGCAGCGTTCGACAGGGTAGGGACACTGAAGCTTTCTTT.

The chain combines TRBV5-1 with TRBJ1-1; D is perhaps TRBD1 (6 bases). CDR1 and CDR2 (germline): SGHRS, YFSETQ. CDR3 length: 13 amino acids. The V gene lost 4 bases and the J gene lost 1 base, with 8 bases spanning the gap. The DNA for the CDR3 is TGCGCCAGCAGCAAAGGGGGGAACACTGAAGCTTTCTTT. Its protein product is CASSKGGNTEAFF.

The CDR3 DNA reads as TGTGCCAGCAGCCCCAGGGAGGCCGGGGAGCTGTTTTTT. Encoded protein: CASSPREAGELFF. This chain uses TRBV7-9 with TRBJ2-2, with D perhaps TRBD2 (6 bases). The CDR3 extends over 13 amino acids. Germline assignment: CDR1 SEHNR and CDR2 FQNEAQ (reference sequence). Trimming cost V 5 bases and J 6 bases, with 10 bases left between them.